The table lists the clone carrying this T cell receptor beta chain with a few counts. This sample was taken from a study of blood T cells in healthy people across ages. Combining a sample-barcoded 5' primer with a J-beta primer mix, a second PCR ran for roughly 7 to 11 cycles. Each single sample gave us at least 2.5 million CDR3-containing paired-end reads. Each CDR3 protein is one row after TCRdb ran MiXCR on the 5' RACE reads. The sample carries about 670,000 distinct CDR3 sequences, 40% to 45% recorded once. The CDR3 is 15 amino acids. Per the germline V gene, CDR1 is MNHEY and CDR2 is SVGAGI. Trimming removed 0 bases at V and 8 bases at J, with 13 bases between.

This rearrangement joins TRBV6-5 to TRBJ1-4; a weak D match, TRBD1 (6 bases). Input material: blood. The sequence was collected from a man older than 75 in good health. DNA of the CDR3: TGTGCCAGCAGTTACTCGCAGGGGTCAGGGGAAAAACTGTTTTTT. It translates to CASSYSQGSGEKLFF.